This T cell receptor beta chain was profiled in a study of cytomegalovirus exposure and HLA in healthy donors. Study-wide background: Within an early data release were about 85 million unique TCRs drawn from HLA-typed donors.

This CDR3 spans 15 amino acids. Germline V gene data show CDR1 as SGHNT and CDR2 as YENEEA. The V gene end was trimmed by 10 bases and the J gene end by 2 bases; junction bases not matched to a gene: 7. Amplification used 60 Vbeta primers and 13 Jbeta primers. The data were produced by immunoSEQ multiplex PCR, yet TCRdb's version contains in-frame clones alone and is incomplete. The data show approximately 180,000 clones, 80% to 90% seen once. Specimen: PBMCs. V and J are TRBV11-3 and TRBJ2-1; 11 bases agree with TRBD1. The clonotype comes from a girl aged 5 to 17 in good health and CMV-seropositive. The CDR3 bases are TGTGCCATCTCGGACAGGGGGCTTGCCTACAATGAGCAGTTCTTC. It specifies CAISDRGLAYNEQFF.